These T cell receptor beta chains were read from a single sample in a study of CD8 T cells in Susac syndrome. TCRdb re-derived calls from the immunoSEQ multiplex PCR reads in MiXCR, one entry per CDR3 protein. The repertoire holds approximately 26,000 distinct CDR3 sequences, with approximately 94% as singletons. The sequencing input was CD8+ T cells from PBMCs. All receptors derive from a human donor in good health. CDR3s include the opening cysteine and the closing phenylalanine or tryptophan. D genes are given only for firm matches. Size tells how often a clone was seen (once, few, many) or the class of an expanded clone, and some rows leave it out.

abundance	v_gene	d_gene	j_gene	CDR3nt	CDR3aa
-	TRBV12-3/TRBV12-4	TRBD1	TRBJ2-7	TGTGCCAGCAGCCGGACAGGGTCCAACTACGAGCAGTACTTC	CASSRTGSNYEQYF
-	TRBV6-1	-	TRBJ1-1	TGTGCCAGCACCGAAGGGGGGGCGCAGGGCACTGAAGCTTTCTTT	CASTEGGAQGTEAFF
-	TRBV2	-	TRBJ2-7	TGTGCCAGCAGTGGAATAGCCTACGAGCAGTACTTC	CASSGIAYEQYF
-	TRBV12-5	-	TRBJ2-5	TGTGCTAGTGGAATCGACGACGGGCAGGGGACCCAGTACTTC	CASGIDDGQGTQYF
-	TRBV29-1	-	TRBJ1-2	TGCAGCGTCGATAAAAAGAATTTC	CSVDKKNF
few	TRBV27	TRBD1	TRBJ1-2	TGTGCCAGCAAAGACAGGGGGTATGGCTACACCTTC	CASKDRGYGYTF
-	TRBV10-3	-	TRBJ1-1	TGTGCCATCAGTGAGTCGTGGGGGGGCACTGAAGCTTTCTTT	CAISESWGGTEAFF
-	TRBV9	TRBD1	TRBJ2-2	TGTGCCAGCAGCCCCCAGGGGGCGGGAACCGGGGAGCTGTTTTTT	CASSPQGAGTGELFF
once	TRBV12-3/TRBV12-4	TRBD2	TRBJ2-1	TGTGCCAGCAGTTTAACTAGCGGGGGGGCCGATGAGCAGTTCTTC	CASSLTSGGADEQFF
once	TRBV10-2	TRBD1	TRBJ1-5	TGCGCCAGCAGTGAACTGACAGGGGTAGGCCAGCCCCAGCATTTT	CASSELTGVGQPQHF
-	TRBV4-3	-	TRBJ2-1	TGCGCCAGCAGCCAAGATTTCGGGCTAAATGGGTACAATGAGCAGTTCTTC	CASSQDFGLNGYNEQFF
-	TRBV4-3	TRBD2	TRBJ2-5	TGCGCCAGCAGCCAACGGGTAGGGAGGGTTCAAGAGACCCAGTACTTC	CASSQRVGRVQETQYF
-	TRBV7-2	-	TRBJ2-1	TGTGCCAGCAGCCCCGTCCTTGGTGGCAATGAGCAGTTCTTC	CASSPVLGGNEQFF
-	TRBV6-2/TRBV6-3	-	TRBJ2-3	TGTGCCAGCAGTTATGGAGGGCGTGAGACAGATGCGCAGTATTTT	CASSYGGRETDAQYF
-	TRBV20-1	TRBD1	TRBJ1-1	TGCAGTGCTAGTTGGGACAGGAACACTGAAGCTTTCTTT	CSASWDRNTEAFF
-	TRBV27	-	TRBJ2-2	TGTGCCAGCAGTTTGACAGATCCCGGGGAGCTGTTTTTT	CASSLTDPGELFF
-	TRBV13	TRBD1	TRBJ2-7	TGTGCCAGCAGCTTAGGAACAGGGGGGTACGTGGAGCAGTACTTC	CASSLGTGGYVEQYF
-	TRBV7-2	-	TRBJ1-5	TGTGCCAGCAGCTTGTTTCCGGGGGATCAGCCCCAGCATTTT	CASSLFPGDQPQHF
-	TRBV19	-	TRBJ2-1	TGTGCCAGTAGTATGACAGAAACCTACAATGAGCAGTTCTTC	CASSMTETYNEQFF
-	TRBV29-1	-	TRBJ2-2	TGCAGCGTTGCGGATACAACGAACACCGGGGAGCTGTTTTTT	CSVADTTNTGELFF
-	TRBV19	-	TRBJ1-2	TGTGCCAGTAGTCTCTCTCCAGTGACAGGTGACTATGGCTACACCTTC	CASSLSPVTGDYGYTF
-	TRBV3-1	-	TRBJ1-2	TGTGCCAGCAGCCAAGATGGCGGGGGGCTGGACTATGGCTACACCTTC	CASSQDGGGLDYGYTF
-	TRBV12-3/TRBV12-4	TRBD2	TRBJ2-2	TGTGCCAGCAGCGACATGACTAGCGGGGGGCCTTACACCGGGGAGCTGTTTTTT	CASSDMTSGGPYTGELFF
-	TRBV6-2/TRBV6-3	-	TRBJ2-7	TGTGCCAGCAGTTACGACAGCACCTACGAGCAGTACTTC	CASSYDSTYEQYF
-	TRBV7-9	-	TRBJ2-3	TGTGCCAGCAGCCACGGGTCGGGGCCCACAGATACGCAGTATTTT	CASSHGSGPTDTQYF
-	TRBV6-1	-	TRBJ2-3	TGTGCCAGCAGTGAAGGGGTAGACACAGATACGCAGTATTTT	CASSEGVDTDTQYF